Below are 19 T cell receptor beta chains sequenced from a single sample in a study of cytomegalovirus exposure and HLA in healthy donors. Use of 60 Vbeta and 13 Jbeta primers characterized the PCR. The protocol was immunoSEQ multiplex PCR, while the TCRdb copy is restricted to in-frame clones and leaves out a portion. The sample has around 150,000 clones, more than 65% seen once. Sequences were obtained from PBMCs. The source of these receptors is a woman aged 45-65 years in good health and CMV-seronegative.

A single count supports this clone. This rearrangement joins TRBV6-6 to TRBJ1-1; D gene ambiguous. Germline lookup yields CDR1 MNHNY and CDR2 SVGAGI (reference sequence). The V end lost 8 bases, the J end lost 3 bases, and 13 bases lay between the germline ends. The CDR3 totals 13 residues. Here the CDR3 reads CASLEIEDTEAFF. In nucleotides, the CDR3 is TGTGCCAGCCTTGAGATAGAGGACACTGAAGCTTTCTTT.

The rearrangement joins TRBV7-2 to TRBJ2-7; D gene uncertain. Germline CDR1 SGHTA, CDR2 FQGNSA. Trimming removed 1 base at V and 0 bases at J, with 7 bases between. The CDR3 covers 14 residues. The CDR3 region has the DNA TGTGCCAGCAGCTTAGTTCCGGGCTCCTACGAGCAGTACTTC. Translating gives CASSLVPGSYEQYF. The full variable domain, rest sourced from reference TRBV7-2 and TRBJ2-7, is GAGVSQSPSNKVTEKGKDVELRCDPISGHTALYWYRQSLGQGLEFLIYFQGNSAPDKSGLPSDRFSAERTGGSVSTLTIQRTQQEDSAVYLCASSLVPGSYEQYFGPGTRLTVT.

This clone was detected once. This chain links TRBV2 with TRBJ2-7; TRBD2 matches at 10 bases. V trimming: 8 bases; J trimming: 6 bases; junction bases outside the gene matches: 4. Per the germline V gene, CDR1 is SNHLY and CDR2 is FYNNEI. The CDR3 covers 12 residues. The CDR3 coding sequence is TGTGCCAGCGTGGGACTAGCGATCGAGCAGTACTTC. The encoded protein is CASVGLAIEQYF.

The chain carries TRBV7-9 and TRBJ2-1; 9 nucleotides align to TRBD2. V lost 5 bases to trimming and J lost 3 bases; unmatched junction nucleotides: 5. There are 15 residues in the CDR3. In germline, CDR1 is SEHNR, CDR2 FQNEAQ (reference sequence). CDR3 DNA: TGTGCCAGCAGCCCCAGGACTAGCGTCTACAATGAGCAGTTCTTC. Translating gives CASSPRTSVYNEQFF. Complete variable domain (other parts from reference TRBV7-9 and TRBJ2-1): DTGVSQNPRHKITKRGQNVTFRCDPISEHNRLYWYRQTLGQGPEFLTYFQNEAQLEKSRLLSDRFSAERPKGSFSTLEIQRTEQGDSAMYLCASSPRTSVYNEQFFGPGTRLTVL.

V and J are TRBV9 and TRBJ1-1, with a tentative D call TRBD1 (6 bases). Germline CDR1 SGDLS, CDR2 YYNGEE. Trimming took off 0 bases at V and 4 bases at J, with 13 bases between the two ends. This CDR3 comprises 15 residues. The CDR3: CASSVGNKGVTEAFF. The CDR3 region has the DNA TGTGCCAGCAGCGTAGGAAATAAGGGGGTCACTGAAGCTTTCTTT.

This clone was observed a handful of times. V and J are TRBV27 and TRBJ2-7, with a possible D match to TRBD1 (5 bases). V lost 6 bases and J 3 bases, leaving 12 bases between the germline ends. CDR1 and CDR2 from the germline V gene are MNHEY and SMNVEV (reference sequence). The CDR3 extends over 13 amino acids. The CDR3 loop is CASSPDTIYEQYF. CDR3 DNA: TGTGCCAGCAGCCCGGACACGATCTACGAGCAGTACTTC.

The V gene is TRBV29-1, the J gene TRBJ2-3; perhaps TRBD2 as D (5 bases). V lost 7 bases and J 0 bases, leaving 8 bases between the germline ends. Germline loops: CDR1 SQVTM, CDR2 ANQGSEA. This CDR3 has 12 amino acids. Written as DNA, the CDR3 is TGCAGCGGGGGAGCCAGCACAGATACGCAGTATTTT. Translation: CSGGASTDTQYF.

This clone came up a few times. This chain uses TRBV6-5 with TRBJ2-7; 10 bases align to TRBD1. The CDR3 length is 14 residues. V trimming: 7 bases; J trimming: 4 bases; junction bases outside the gene matches: 7. In germline, CDR1 is MNHEY, CDR2 SVGAGI. The CDR3 is CASTGQGDSYEQYF. In DNA, the CDR3 is TGTGCCAGCACCGGACAGGGGGATTCATACGAGCAGTACTTC.

This sequence joins TRBV9 and TRBJ1-1; 10 bases are shared with TRBD1. Germline V CDR1 and CDR2: SGDLS, YYNGEE. This CDR3 spans 14 amino acids. V trimming: 2 bases; J trimming: 5 bases; junction bases outside the gene matches: 3. CDR3 nucleotides: TGTGCCAGCAGCGTGAGACAGGGGGCGACTGAAGCTTTCTTT. Residues: CASSVRQGATEAFF.

The V and J genes are TRBV18 and TRBJ2-1, with D perhaps TRBD1 (6 bases). Per the germline V gene, CDR1 is KGHSH and CDR2 is LQKENI. This CDR3 has 20 amino acids. V was cut by 4 bases and J by 6 bases, with 31 bases left in between. In nucleotides, the CDR3 is TGTGCCAGCTCACACCTAGGCCATAGACAGCGGACAGAGATTTTCAATGAGCAGTTCTTC. It specifies CASSHLGHRQRTEIFNEQFF.

This rearrangement joins TRBV11-2 to TRBJ2-7, with TRBD2 identical over 9 bases. Per germline, CDR1 SGHAT and CDR2 FQNNGV. V dropped 6 bases and J dropped 1; count of bases not matched to a gene: 7. This CDR3 is built from 15 residues. This CDR3 is CASRPSGTFSYEQYF. CDR3 in DNA: TGTGCCAGCAGACCTAGCGGGACATTTTCCTACGAGCAGTACTTC.

The chain couples TRBV9 to TRBJ2-5; maybe TRBD2 (5 bases). The CDR3 runs 14 residues. The V end lost 2 bases, the J end lost 3 bases, and 11 bases lay between the germline ends. Germline V gives CDR1 SGDLS, CDR2 YYNGEE. CDR3 amino acids: CASSVSTGKETQYF. CDR3 coding DNA: TGTGCCAGCAGCGTCTCGACGGGGAAAGAGACCCAGTACTTC.

This chain uses TRBV7-2 with TRBJ2-5, with 7 positions matching TRBD2. Looked up from germline, CDR1 is SGHTA and CDR2 is FQGNSA. With 3 bases clipped from V and 10 bases from J, the junction kept 2 bases outside the gene matches. This CDR3 spans 11 amino acids. The CDR3, as DNA: TGTGCCAGCAGCTTTGGGGAGGGCCAGTACTTC. This translates into CASSFGEGQYF.

This chain connects TRBV19 to TRBJ2-1; 7 bases agree with TRBD1. CDR1 and CDR2 from the germline V gene are LNHDA and SQIVND (reference sequence). The CDR3 has 14 residues. V was clipped by 6 bases and J by 0 bases; unmatched bases: 2. Here the CDR3 DNA reads TGTGCCAGTAGCTGGGACAGCTCCTACAATGAGCAGTTCTTC. It yields the protein CASSWDSSYNEQFF.

The rearrangement joins TRBV27 to TRBJ2-3; no clear D gene. V dropped 1 base and J dropped 0 bases, with 8 bases sitting between them. CDR1 and CDR2 (germline): MNHEY, SMNVEV (reference sequence). This CDR3 has 15 residues. The CDR3 region is CASSLWAVSTDTQYF. CDR3 coding DNA: TGTGCCAGCAGTTTATGGGCAGTTAGCACAGATACGCAGTATTTT.

The DNA for the CDR3 is TGTGCCAGCAGCGCAGGGGGCCGTGACACAGATACGCAGTATTTT. It specifies CASSAGGRDTDTQYF. This chain links TRBV9 with TRBJ2-3; TRBD1 matches at 8 bases. V was pared by 3 bases and J by 2 bases, with 5 bases of the junction left unmatched. The CDR3 contains 15 residues. From germline, CDR1 is SGDLS and CDR2 YYNGEE.

CDR3 in amino acids: CASSPPRTQYQETQYF. In DNA form, the CDR3 reads TGTGCCAGCTCACCACCTAGGACTCAGTACCAAGAGACCCAGTACTTC. The J gene is TRBJ2-5, the V gene TRBV18; maybe TRBD2 (5 bases). CDR3 length: 16 amino acids. Trimming took off 0 bases at V and 0 bases at J, with 11 bases between the two ends. CDR1 is KGHSH and CDR2 is LQKENI in the germline V gene. Drawing the rest from reference TRBV18 and TRBJ2-5, the complete variable domain is NAGVMQNPRHLVRRRGQEARLRCSPMKGHSHVYWYRQLPEEGLKFMVYLQKENIIDESGMPKERFSAEFPKEGPSILRIQQVVRGDSAAYFCASSPPRTQYQETQYFGPGTRLLVL.

The chain has TRBV5-4 and TRBJ2-6; TRBD1 might be the D (5 bases). There are 15 residues in the CDR3. Germline CDR1 reads SGHNT; CDR2 reads YYREEE (reference sequence). V lost 4 bases and J lost 0, with 8 bases in between. CDR3 amino acids: CASSPDSSGANVLTF. The DNA of the CDR3 is TGTGCCAGCAGCCCCGACAGCTCTGGGGCCAACGTCCTGACTTTC.

The V call is TRBV7-3, the J call TRBJ2-7; 7 nucleotides line up with TRBD2. Germline values: CDR1 SGHTA, CDR2 FQGTGA. The ends lost 5 bases at V and 5 bases at J; junction bases unmatched: 3. The CDR3 has 12 residues. This CDR3 is CASSPGGNEQYF. CDR3 sequence (DNA): TGTGCCAGCAGCCCCGGGGGGAACGAGCAGTACTTC. Variable domain in full (rest from reference TRBV7-3 and TRBJ2-7): GAGVSQTPSNKVTEKGKYVELRCDPISGHTALYWYRQSLGQGPEFLIYFQGTGAADDSGLPNDRFFAVRPEGSVSTLKIQRTERGDSAVYLCASSPGGNEQYFGPGTRLTVT.